The 30 T cell receptor beta chains below were found in one sample sequenced in a study of response to subunit inactivated influenza vaccine. TCRdb reprocessed the RT-PCR reads with MiXCR, giving one entry per CDR3 protein. The sample consists of 500,000 or so distinct CDR3 sequences, approximately 11% of them appearing once. Material: PBMCs from blood, obtained roughly 47 days after vaccination. The receptors derive from a man aged 50 or older who received an inactivated influenza vaccine.

There are a few counts of this clonotype. As DNA, the CDR3 is TGTGCCAGCAGCTTGTCAGTGACTGTTGAGCAGTACTTC. Translating gives CASSLSVTVEQYF. This chain uses TRBV5-5 with TRBJ2-7; unclear D gene. This CDR3 spans 13 amino acids. Trimming took 1 base from V and 7 from J, leaving 12 bases between them. Germline V CDR1 and CDR2: SGHKS, YYEKEE (reference sequence).

At least ten counts were recorded for this clonotype. This chain joins TRBV20-1 and TRBJ1-5, with a weak D call TRBD1 (5 bases). The germline V gene has CDR1 DFQATT and CDR2 SNEGSKA (reference sequence). V was cut by 2 bases and J by 0 bases, with 8 bases left in between. The length of the CDR3 is 14 residues. This CDR3 is CSARQGPSNQPQHF. For the CDR3, the DNA is TGCAGTGCTAGACAGGGTCCTAGCAATCAGCCCCAGCATTTT.

This chain uses TRBV29-1 with TRBJ2-7; D is unresolved. Germline V gene sequence: CDR1 SQVTM, CDR2 ANQGSEA. The CDR3 contains 14 residues. The V end was cut by 3 bases, the J end by 5 bases, with 17 bases between. The CDR3 DNA is TGCAGCGTTGATGGGCGAAGGGCGGCGGACGAGCAGTACTTC. This codes for CSVDGRRAADEQYF.

This clonotype was observed a single time. The germline gene is not matched at one end of the junction; a read error may be the cause. V is TRBV11-2 and J is TRBJ2-7; D is unresolved. In germline, CDR1 is SGHAT, CDR2 FQNNGV. The CDR3 totals 13 residues. The CDR3 loop reads CASSQELSLPAVF. The CDR3 DNA follows: TGTGCCAGCAGCCAGGAACTATCCCTCCCCGCGGTCTTC.

This clonotype was counted ten times or more. J is TRBJ2-4 and V is TRBV5-5; maybe TRBD2 (5 bases). Trimming cost V 1 base and J 1 base, with 12 bases left between them. The CDR3 covers 16 residues. In germline, CDR1 is SGHKS, CDR2 YYEKEE (reference sequence). CDR3 region: CASSLQGSGAKNIQYF. The CDR3 DNA sequence: TGTGCCAGCAGCTTGCAAGGGAGTGGGGCCAAAAACATTCAGTACTTC. The entire variable domain, with the rest obtained from reference TRBV5-5 and TRBJ2-4, is as follows: DAGVTQSPTHLIKTRGQQVTLRCSPISGHKSVSWYQQVLGQGPQFIFQYYEKEERGRGNFPDRFSARQFPNYSSELNVNALLLGDSALYLCASSLQGSGAKNIQYFGAGTRLSVL.

V gene TRBV10-2 combines with J gene TRBJ1-4, with D unclear. Trimming cost V 2 bases and J 5 bases, with 15 bases left between them. Germline values: CDR1 WSHSY, CDR2 SAAADI. The length of the CDR3 is 16 residues. The CDR3 spells CASSEGFPFSNEKLFF. The DNA of the CDR3 is TGCGCCAGCAGTGAGGGTTTTCCCTTCTCGAATGAAAAACTGTTTTTT.

Ten or more counts support this clonotype. The genes are TRBV7-9 and TRBJ2-3; D is unclear. Trimming cost V 5 bases and J 2 bases, with 14 bases left between them. CDR3 length equals 15 residues. CDR1 and CDR2 from the germline V gene are SEHNR and FQNEAQ (reference sequence). The chain's CDR3 is CASSKLPQSTDTQYF. The CDR3 DNA reads TGTGCCAGCAGCAAGCTTCCTCAGTCCACAGATACGCAGTATTTT.

This clonotype was detected ten times or more. CDR3 amino acids: CASLRTFGETQYF. In DNA, the CDR3 is TGCGCCAGTCTAAGAACTTTTGGAGAGACCCAGTACTTC. This chain uses TRBV10-2 with TRBJ2-5; the D is unclear. V shed 9 bases and J shed 4 bases, with 15 bases lying between them. The CDR3 spans 13 residues. Germline V gives CDR1 WSHSY, CDR2 SAAADI.

In this sample, this clonotype turned up many times. The chain recombines TRBV6-5 with TRBJ2-4; unclear D gene. Trimming took off 2 bases at V and 0 bases at J, with 11 bases between the two ends. This CDR3 is 16 amino acids long. Germline V gene data show CDR1 as MNHEY and CDR2 as SVGAGI. The CDR3 here is CASSYTKKLAKNIQYF. CDR3 DNA sequence: TGTGCCAGCAGTTACACCAAGAAACTAGCCAAAAACATTCAGTACTTC.

The rearrangement links TRBV12-3 or TRBV12-4 to TRBJ2-1; a weak D match, TRBD2 (5 bases). This CDR3 is 15 amino acids long. The V end lost 1 base, the J end lost 4 bases, and 11 bases lay between the germline ends. The CDR3 region is CASSLVGNGYNEQFF. The CDR3 region has the DNA TGTGCCAGCAGTTTAGTCGGGAATGGGTACAATGAGCAGTTCTTC.

This clonotype has only a few counts. The chain joins TRBV20-1 to TRBJ2-7; maybe TRBD2 (5 bases). V was shortened by 0 bases and J by 3 bases, with 15 bases between the two germline ends. The CDR3 extends over 15 amino acids. The germline CDR1 and CDR2 sequences are DFQATT and SNEGSKA (reference sequence). CDR3 sequence reads: CSARERDTVYYEQYF. DNA of the CDR3: TGCAGTGCTAGAGAACGGGATACCGTGTACTACGAGCAGTACTTC.

The rearrangement uses TRBV15 and TRBJ2-3; weak D call: TRBD1 (5 bases). The CDR3 sequence is 17 residues long. Germline CDR1 and CDR2: LNHNV and YYDKDF (reference sequence). Trimming removed 0 bases from V and 2 bases from J, with 15 bases in between. For the CDR3, the DNA is TGTGCCACCAGCAGAGAGGGGCGGCTAGATAACACAGATACGCAGTATTTT. Protein product: CATSREGRLDNTDTQYF. Full variable domain (rest looked up from reference TRBV15 and TRBJ2-3): DAMVIQNPRYQVTQFGKPVTLSCSQTLNHNVMYWYQQKSSQAPKLLFHYYDKDFNNEADTPDNFQSRRPNTSFCFLDIRSPGLGDTAMYLCATSREGRLDNTDTQYFGPGTRLTVL.

The V and J genes are TRBV7-6 and TRBJ2-3; perhaps TRBD2 as D (5 bases). The length of the CDR3 is 16 residues. From germline, CDR1 is SGHVS and CDR2 FNYEAQ. V dropped 1 base and J dropped 3 bases, with 14 bases sitting between them. CDR3 nucleotide sequence: TGTGCCAGCAGCTTAGATATAGCGCGAGGAACAGATACGCAGTATTTT. It yields the protein CASSLDIARGTDTQYF.

This clonotype was counted a few times. The V gene is TRBV4-1, the J gene TRBJ2-3, with TRBD2 matching over 10 bases. The trim removed 4 bases at V and 12 bases at J, leaving 7 bases unmatched. This CDR3 comprises 13 residues. Germline-derived CDR1 and CDR2 are MGHRA and YSYEKL. The CDR3 here is CASSRGLAEAQYF. The CDR3 DNA is TGCGCCAGCAGCCGCGGACTAGCGGAGGCCCAGTATTTT.

The chain uses TRBV6-5 and TRBJ2-6, with D perhaps being TRBD1 or TRBD2 (5 bases each). The germline CDR1 and CDR2 sequences are MNHEY and SVGAGI. The V and J ends lost 0 bases and 2 bases respectively, with 11 bases between them. This CDR3 is 17 amino acids long. CDR3 coding DNA: TGTGCCAGCAGTTACTCGACGGGGCTAACTGGGGCCAACGTCCTGACTTTC. It yields the protein CASSYSTGLTGANVLTF.

This clonotype has just a few counts. This rearrangement joins TRBV10-3 to TRBJ1-3; no firm D call. The CDR3 extends over 13 amino acids. CDR1 is ENHRY and CDR2 is SYGVKD in the germline V gene. V dropped 6 bases and J dropped 1 base, with 7 bases sitting between them. The CDR3 spells CAIRRESGNTIYF. In DNA, the CDR3 is TGTGCCATCAGGAGGGAATCTGGAAACACCATATATTTT.

The chain is built from TRBV20-1 and TRBJ2-3; perhaps TRBD2 as D (5 bases). Germline V CDR1 and CDR2: DFQATT, SNEGSKA (reference sequence). Trimming cost V 3 bases and J 0 bases, with 10 bases left between them. This CDR3 has 14 residues. This chain's CDR3 is CSARLARSTDTQYF. The CDR3 DNA follows: TGCAGTGCTAGGTTAGCGCGGAGCACAGATACGCAGTATTTT.

This clonotype was recorded many times. The V gene is TRBV20-1, the J gene TRBJ2-1; 7 bases line up with TRBD2. This CDR3 is built from 12 residues. Germline values: CDR1 DFQATT, CDR2 SNEGSKA (reference sequence). V lost 4 bases and J lost 5; bases outside the gene matches: 2. The CDR3, as DNA: TGCAGTGCTAACCTAGCGGACAATGAGCAGTTCTTC. Its protein is CSANLADNEQFF.

This chain joins TRBV29-1 and TRBJ1-2; no firm D call. The CDR3 loop spans 12 amino acids. V was cut by 4 bases and J by 4 bases, with 10 bases left in between. Looked up from germline, CDR1 is SQVTM and CDR2 is ANQGSEA. The CDR3 DNA sequence: TGCAGCGTTGGCGGACGGACCTATGGCTACACCTTC. Encoded protein: CSVGGRTYGYTF.

The chain's CDR3 is CSARSKTEYYGYTF. CDR3 nucleotides: TGCAGTGCTAGATCCAAGACGGAATACTATGGCTACACCTTC. The chain uses TRBV20-1 and TRBJ1-2; D is ambiguous. CDR3 size: 14 residues. The germline CDR1 and CDR2 sequences are DFQATT and SNEGSKA (reference sequence). Trimming took off 2 bases at V and 3 bases at J, with 13 bases between the two ends.

This chain uses TRBV7-2 with TRBJ2-1; unclear D gene. CDR1 is SGHTA and CDR2 is FQGNSA in the germline V gene. V shed 1 base and J shed 2 bases, with 9 bases lying between them. The CDR3 totals 15 residues. The CDR3 sequence is CASSLDSVAYNEQFF. As DNA, the CDR3 is TGTGCCAGCAGCTTAGATTCAGTGGCCTACAATGAGCAGTTCTTC.

This clonotype showed up many times. The rearrangement uses TRBV28 and TRBJ2-3, with D possibly matching TRBD1 (6 bases). V was trimmed by 5 bases and J by 0 bases, leaving 9 bases between them. The CDR3 is 14 residues long. CDR1 is MDHEN, CDR2 SYDVKM, per germline. CDR3 sequence: CASSGQLSTDTQYF. The CDR3 DNA follows: TGTGCCAGCAGTGGACAGTTGAGCACAGATACGCAGTATTTT.

Only one count was recorded for this clonotype. The chain joins TRBV10-3 to TRBJ2-5; tentative D call: TRBD2 (6 bases). Germline values: CDR1 ENHRY, CDR2 SYGVKD. CDR3 length: 14 residues. The V and J ends lost 6 bases and 5 bases respectively, with 16 bases between them. The CDR3: CAIRSDESGETQYF. In DNA, the CDR3 is TGTGCCATCAGGTCGGACGAGAGCGGGGAGACCCAGTACTTC.

This clonotype occurred a few times. The chain uses TRBV6-5 and TRBJ1-6; no firm D call. V was clipped by 0 bases and J by 0 bases, with 9 bases between them. This CDR3 contains 17 residues. Germline lookup yields CDR1 MNHEY and CDR2 SVGAGI. The CDR3 loop reads CASSYSDSSSYNSPLHF. DNA of the CDR3: TGTGCCAGCAGTTACTCCGATTCGAGCTCCTATAATTCACCCCTCCACTTT.

This chain joins TRBV7-9 and TRBJ2-7; 7 bases are a match to TRBD1. CDR1 is SEHNR and CDR2 is FQNEAQ in the germline V gene (reference sequence). The CDR3 runs to 16 residues. J was trimmed by 0 bases and V by 5 bases; bases with no gene match: 10. The CDR3 spells CASSVTGVISSYEQYF. The DNA of the CDR3 is TGTGCCAGCAGCGTAACAGGGGTTATTAGCTCCTACGAGCAGTACTTC.

Turning to this clonotype: A clone one base away is much larger, so this may be a read error. The CDR3 region is CASSQDRRLAVSEQFF. In DNA form, the CDR3 reads TGTGCCAGCAGCCAAGATCGGCGGCTAGCGGTGAGTGAGCAGTTCTTC. The V call is TRBV3-1, the J call TRBJ2-1; 7 bases are a match to TRBD2. V was pared by 0 bases and J by 9 bases, with 11 bases of the junction left unmatched. Germline V gene lookup returns CDR1 LGHDT and CDR2 YNNKEL (reference sequence). This CDR3 has 16 residues.

Only a few counts were recorded for this clonotype. J is TRBJ1-1 and V is TRBV7-6; D gene unclear. V was cut by 5 bases and J by 0 bases, with 13 bases left in between. CDR1 is SGHVS, CDR2 FNYEAQ, per germline. The CDR3 runs 15 residues. CDR3 loop: CASSLGPSMNTEAFF. CDR3 DNA sequence: TGTGCCAGCAGCCTCGGGCCCTCCATGAACACTGAAGCTTTCTTT.

Only a few counts were recorded for this clonotype. The chain couples TRBV27 to TRBJ2-1; 7 nucleotides line up with TRBD2. The germline gives CDR1 MNHEY, CDR2 SMNVEV (reference sequence). The CDR3 contains 15 residues. V lost 0 bases, J lost 4 bases, and 3 bases stayed unmatched. This chain's CDR3 is CASSLSASGYNEQFF. The DNA of the CDR3 is TGTGCCAGCAGTTTATCCGCTAGCGGTTACAATGAGCAGTTCTTC.

This clonotype was detected a few times. The rearrangement joins TRBV24-1 to TRBJ2-3; D not resolved. CDR3 length: 15 amino acids. The ends were cut back, 3 bases at V and 4 bases at J, with 13 bases in the middle. Per the germline V gene, CDR1 is KGHDR and CDR2 is SFDVKD. CDR3 loop: CATSDTRRGADTQYF. The CDR3 DNA follows: TGTGCCACCAGTGATACCCGGCGTGGCGCAGATACGCAGTATTTT.

The V and J genes are TRBV12-3 or TRBV12-4 and TRBJ2-2; possibly TRBD2 for D (6 bases). This CDR3 is built from 14 residues. V was cut by 5 bases and J by 4 bases, with 11 bases left in between. The CDR3, as DNA: TGTGCCAGCAGTGGGGGGACGGGCACCGGGGAGCTGTTTTTT. Its translation is CASSGGTGTGELFF.